This record covers a single T cell receptor (beta chain). The data are from a study of control samples from healthy donors and cancer patients. Some clones are missing from TCRdb's copy, which holds only in-frame ones; the method was immunoSEQ multiplex PCR. This sample has some 74,000 clones; 94% occur once, and the top ten carry about 2.7%. V was cut by 6 bases and J by 4 bases, with 19 bases left in between. Germline lookup yields CDR1 LNHDA and CDR2 SQIVND (reference sequence). CDR3 length equals 16 residues. Sample: blood. This sequence was found in a woman aged 25-40 years in good health. This chain connects TRBV19 to TRBJ1-5; TRBD1 might be the D (5 bases). The CDR3 loop is CASSVTRGQRNQPQHF. The CDR3 DNA is TGTGCCAGTAGCGTGACGAGGGGCCAAAGAAATCAGCCCCAGCATTTT.